This T cell receptor beta chain was captured by sequencing in a study of cytomegalovirus exposure and HLA in healthy donors. The CDR3 length is 16 residues. Per the germline V gene, CDR1 is LNHDA and CDR2 is SQIVND (reference sequence). With V trimmed by 4 bases and J by 0 bases, 4 bases remained unmatched. 13 Jbeta primers and 60 Vbeta primers were used for the PCR. The data were produced by immunoSEQ multiplex PCR, yet TCRdb's version contains in-frame clones alone and is incomplete. The top ten hold approximately 1.7% of the sample, which has roughly 130,000 clones, 61% seen once. Whole-study findings and limits: Cytomegalovirus status was reportedly diagnosed by the classifier with high specificity and sensitivity.

About this clone: The antigen is not known.

V usage is TRBV19 and J usage is TRBJ1-4; 8 bases align to TRBD1. The receptor comes from a male donor in good health and CMV-seronegative. The sample was PBMCs. CDR3 loop: CASSTDRVATNEKLFF. The CDR3 DNA sequence: TGTGCCAGTAGTACGGACAGGGTGGCAACTAATGAAAAACTGTTTTTT. Supplemented by reference TRBV19 and TRBJ1-4, the full variable domain reads DGGITQSPKYLFRKEGQNVTLSCEQNLNHDAMYWYRQDPGQGLRLIYYSQIVNDFQKGDIAEGYSVSREKKESFPLTVTSAQKNPTAFYLCASSTDRVATNEKLFFGSGTQLSVL.